These T cell receptor beta chains were read from a single sample in a study of early T cells in non-severe SARS-CoV-2 infection. MiXCR was run by TCRdb on the 5' RACE reads, yielding one entry per CDR3 protein. The sample contains roughly 100,000 distinct CDR3 sequences, 13% of which appear only once. Sequencing used whole blood. These receptors all stem from an adult who was a healthcare worker with PCR-confirmed SARS-CoV-2 infection or an uninfected control (not recorded which). Each CDR3 is given with its conserved first and last residue. A D gene is named only where the DNA matches it firmly. The listing skips clone size in some rows; elsewhere it reads once, few, many or a size class.

cdr3_nt: TGTGCCAGCAGCTTAGGTCCCAGGGGGGGGTCCTACGAGCAGTACTTC
cdr3_aa: CASSLGPRGGSYEQYF
j_call: TRBJ2-7
clone_size: few
v_call: TRBV7-2
d_call: .

cdr3_nt: TGTGCCAGCGGCAAGAAAAGCTCTGGAAACACCATATATTTT
cdr3_aa: CASGKKSSGNTIYF
j_call: TRBJ1-3
clone_size: many
v_call: TRBV7-8
d_call: .

cdr3_nt: TGTGCCAGCAAAAGGGTGGTAGCGGGGGGATCGGATACGCAGTATTTT
cdr3_aa: CASKRVVAGGSDTQYF
j_call: TRBJ2-3
clone_size: many
v_call: TRBV6-5
d_call: TRBD2

cdr3_nt: TGTGCCAGCAGCTTACCCCCCTGGTGGGGGGTTAACGGGGAGCTGTTTTTT
cdr3_aa: CASSLPPWWGVNGELFF
j_call: TRBJ2-2
clone_size: few
v_call: TRBV11-2
d_call: .

cdr3_nt: TGTGCCAGCAGGGTTGGGACAGTTATACCCTACGAGCAGTACTTC
cdr3_aa: CASRVGTVIPYEQYF
j_call: TRBJ2-7
clone_size: .
v_call: TRBV28
d_call: TRBD1

cdr3_nt: TGTGCCAGCAGCATGACAGGGTCGAGGGCCGGGGAGCTGTTTTTT
cdr3_aa: CASSMTGSRAGELFF
j_call: TRBJ2-2
clone_size: many
v_call: TRBV12-3/TRBV12-4
d_call: TRBD1

cdr3_nt: TGCAGCGTTGGGACAGGTTACAATGAGCAGTTCTTC
cdr3_aa: CSVGTGYNEQFF
j_call: TRBJ2-1
clone_size: .
v_call: TRBV29-1
d_call: TRBD1

cdr3_nt: TGTGCCAGCTCACCAGGTGGGGGCAATCAGCCCCAGCATTTT
cdr3_aa: CASSPGGGNQPQHF
j_call: TRBJ1-5
clone_size: .
v_call: TRBV18
d_call: .

cdr3_nt: TGTGCCAGCAGCTTCGTCCCCGCGACAGCGTCCGCCTACAATGAGCAGTTCTTC
cdr3_aa: CASSFVPATASAYNEQFF
j_call: TRBJ2-1
clone_size: many
v_call: TRBV7-9
d_call: .

cdr3_nt: TGTGCCAGCAGCGTAGAGGGCAGGGCCCATGGCTACACCTTC
cdr3_aa: CASSVEGRAHGYTF
j_call: TRBJ1-2
clone_size: .
v_call: TRBV9
d_call: .

cdr3_nt: TGTGCCAGCAGACCCCCAGAGTTGAACACTGAAGCTTTCTTT
cdr3_aa: CASRPPELNTEAFF
j_call: TRBJ1-1
clone_size: .
v_call: TRBV6-6
d_call: .

cdr3_nt: TGTGCCAGCAGTTTCGCAGGGGAGGGCTACTATGGCTACACCTTC
cdr3_aa: CASSFAGEGYYGYTF
j_call: TRBJ1-2
clone_size: many
v_call: TRBV28
d_call: .

cdr3_nt: TGTGCCAGCAGCACAGTCGGGGACAGGCGAGCTTTCTTT
cdr3_aa: CASSTVGDRRAFF
j_call: TRBJ1-1
clone_size: .
v_call: TRBV6-5
d_call: TRBD1

cdr3_nt: TGTGCCAGCAGCTCTAGCCGGAAGGGGGCGAGAGAGCAGTACTTC
cdr3_aa: CASSSSRKGAREQYF
j_call: TRBJ2-7
clone_size: many
v_call: TRBV7-9
d_call: TRBD1

cdr3_nt: TGTGCCAGCAGCTTCCGGTCTAGCGGGGCAGATACGCAGTATTTT
cdr3_aa: CASSFRSSGADTQYF
j_call: TRBJ2-3
clone_size: many
v_call: TRBV11-2
d_call: TRBD2

cdr3_nt: TGTGCCAGCAGCTTAGTTCCAGTAACGAACACTGAAGCTTTCTTT
cdr3_aa: CASSLVPVTNTEAFF
j_call: TRBJ1-1
clone_size: many
v_call: TRBV7-2
d_call: .

cdr3_nt: TGCAGTGCTAGTCCCCCGACAGGGGGCTTCTACGAGCAGTACTTC
cdr3_aa: CSASPPTGGFYEQYF
j_call: TRBJ2-7
clone_size: .
v_call: TRBV20-1
d_call: TRBD1

cdr3_nt: TGTGCCAGCTCACCAATAGCGGGGGCAGACAATGAGCAGTTCTTC
cdr3_aa: CASSPIAGADNEQFF
j_call: TRBJ2-1
clone_size: .
v_call: TRBV18
d_call: TRBD2

cdr3_nt: TGTGCCAGCAGTGAAGTTTCCACATGGGGGACGCCCTTC
cdr3_aa: CASSEVSTWGTPF
j_call: TRBJ1-2
clone_size: .
v_call: TRBV6-1
d_call: .

cdr3_nt: TGCAGTGCGGGAGCAAATAATCAGCCCCAGCATTTT
cdr3_aa: CSAGANNQPQHF
j_call: TRBJ1-5
clone_size: many
v_call: TRBV20-1
d_call: .

cdr3_nt: TGTGCCAGCAGCCAAGTGGGGACTAGCGGCACAGATACGCAGTATTTT
cdr3_aa: CASSQVGTSGTDTQYF
j_call: TRBJ2-3
clone_size: many
v_call: TRBV4-2
d_call: TRBD2

cdr3_nt: TGTGCCAGCAGCTTTATACTGCCCCCTAGCACAGATACGCAGTATTTT
cdr3_aa: CASSFILPPSTDTQYF
j_call: TRBJ2-3
clone_size: few
v_call: TRBV7-2
d_call: .

cdr3_nt: TGTGCCAGCAGCTTATCGACGACAGGGCTCGATGGGACCCAGTACTTC
cdr3_aa: CASSLSTTGLDGTQYF
j_call: TRBJ2-5
clone_size: many
v_call: TRBV7-8
d_call: TRBD1

cdr3_nt: TGTGCCAGCATTTCTGATCCTGAAGCTTTCTTT
cdr3_aa: CASISDPEAFF
j_call: TRBJ1-1
clone_size: many
v_call: TRBV2
d_call: .

cdr3_nt: TGCGCCAGCAGTTCGGGGGATCAGGCCACTGAAGCTTTCTTT
cdr3_aa: CASSSGDQATEAFF
j_call: TRBJ1-1
clone_size: few
v_call: TRBV5-1
d_call: .

cdr3_nt: TGTGCCAGCAGTGACGGGCCCGAGGAGTTCTTC
cdr3_aa: CASSDGPEEFF
j_call: TRBJ2-1
clone_size: .
v_call: TRBV6-2/TRBV6-3
d_call: .

cdr3_nt: TGTGCCAGCAGTCGGACAGGGGGAAGCTCCTACAATGAGCAGTTCTTC
cdr3_aa: CASSRTGGSSYNEQFF
j_call: TRBJ2-1
clone_size: many
v_call: TRBV27
d_call: TRBD1

cdr3_nt: TGTGCCAGCAGCGGGGACAGGGCTACCGGGGAGCTGTTTTTT
cdr3_aa: CASSGDRATGELFF
j_call: TRBJ2-2
clone_size: .
v_call: TRBV9
d_call: TRBD1

cdr3_nt: TGCAGCGTGGTAGGACAAGCCTCGAACCCTGAAGCTTTCTTT
cdr3_aa: CSVVGQASNPEAFF
j_call: TRBJ1-1
clone_size: few
v_call: TRBV29-1
d_call: .

cdr3_nt: TGCGCCAGCAGCCAAGGGGACAGGGTCTACAATGAGCAGTTCTTC
cdr3_aa: CASSQGDRVYNEQFF
j_call: TRBJ2-1
clone_size: many
v_call: TRBV4-1
d_call: TRBD1

cdr3_nt: TGCAGTGCTAGAGATCTTGCGGGGACCTACGAGCAGTACTTC
cdr3_aa: CSARDLAGTYEQYF
j_call: TRBJ2-7
clone_size: .
v_call: TRBV20-1
d_call: .

cdr3_nt: TGTGCCACCAGTGATCCCGGTTTGGGGAAGAACGGGGAGCTGTTTTTT
cdr3_aa: CATSDPGLGKNGELFF
j_call: TRBJ2-2
clone_size: .
v_call: TRBV24-1
d_call: .

cdr3_nt: TGTGCCACCAGTGATCCACAGGGGGAAGGCAAAAACATTCAGTACTTC
cdr3_aa: CATSDPQGEGKNIQYF
j_call: TRBJ2-4
clone_size: .
v_call: TRBV24-1
d_call: TRBD1